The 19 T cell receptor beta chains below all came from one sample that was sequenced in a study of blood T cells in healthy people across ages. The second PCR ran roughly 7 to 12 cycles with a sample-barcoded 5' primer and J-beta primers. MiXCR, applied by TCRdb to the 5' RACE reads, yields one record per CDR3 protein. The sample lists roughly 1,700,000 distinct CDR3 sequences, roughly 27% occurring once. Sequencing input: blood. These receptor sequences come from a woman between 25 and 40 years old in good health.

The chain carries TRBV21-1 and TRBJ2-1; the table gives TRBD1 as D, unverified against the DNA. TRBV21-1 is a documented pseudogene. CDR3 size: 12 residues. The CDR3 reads CASSKRTGGKFF. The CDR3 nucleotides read TGTGCCAGCAGCAAAAGGACAGGGGGCAAGTTCTTC.

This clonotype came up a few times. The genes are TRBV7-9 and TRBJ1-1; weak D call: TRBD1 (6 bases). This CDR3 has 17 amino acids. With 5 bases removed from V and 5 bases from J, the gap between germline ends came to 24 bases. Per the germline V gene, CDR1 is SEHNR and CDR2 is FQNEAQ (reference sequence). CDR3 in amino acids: CASSERDPQGWGTEAFF. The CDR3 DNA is TGTGCCAGCAGCGAAAGGGATCCACAGGGTTGGGGAACTGAAGCTTTCTTT.

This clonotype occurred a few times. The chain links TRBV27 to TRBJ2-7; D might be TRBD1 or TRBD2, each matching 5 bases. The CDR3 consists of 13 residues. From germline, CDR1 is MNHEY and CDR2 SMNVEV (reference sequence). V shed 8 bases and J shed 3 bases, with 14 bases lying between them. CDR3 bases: TGTGCCAGCTCTATGGGGACCCTCTACGAGCAGTACTTC. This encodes CASSMGTLYEQYF.

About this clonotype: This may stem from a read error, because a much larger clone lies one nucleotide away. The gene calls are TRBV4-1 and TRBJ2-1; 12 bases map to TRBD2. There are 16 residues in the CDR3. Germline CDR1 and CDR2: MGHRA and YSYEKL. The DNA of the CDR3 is TGCGCCAGCAGCCATGTAGGACTAGCGGGGAACAATGTGCAGTTCTTC. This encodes CASSHVGLAGNNVQFF.

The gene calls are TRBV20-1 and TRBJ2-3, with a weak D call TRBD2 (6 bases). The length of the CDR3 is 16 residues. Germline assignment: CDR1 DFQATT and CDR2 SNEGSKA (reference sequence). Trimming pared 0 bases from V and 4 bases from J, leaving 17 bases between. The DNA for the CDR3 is TGCAGTGCTAGAGAGTGGGGCGGAGGGAGAGCAGATACGCAGTATTTT. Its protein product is CSAREWGGGRADTQYF.

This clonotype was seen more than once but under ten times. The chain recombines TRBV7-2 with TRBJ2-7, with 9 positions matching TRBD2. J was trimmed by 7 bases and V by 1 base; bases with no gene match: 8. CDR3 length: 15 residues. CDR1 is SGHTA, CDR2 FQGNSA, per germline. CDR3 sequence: CASSLGGSGSHEQYF. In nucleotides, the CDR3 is TGTGCCAGCAGCTTAGGGGGTAGCGGGAGTCATGAGCAGTACTTC.

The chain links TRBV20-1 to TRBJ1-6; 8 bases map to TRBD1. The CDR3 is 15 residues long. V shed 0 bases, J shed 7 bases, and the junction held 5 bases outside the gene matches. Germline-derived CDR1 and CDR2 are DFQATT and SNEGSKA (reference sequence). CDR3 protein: CSAREQGVVNSPLHF. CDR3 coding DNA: TGCAGTGCTAGAGAACAGGGGGTGGTCAATTCACCCCTCCACTTT.

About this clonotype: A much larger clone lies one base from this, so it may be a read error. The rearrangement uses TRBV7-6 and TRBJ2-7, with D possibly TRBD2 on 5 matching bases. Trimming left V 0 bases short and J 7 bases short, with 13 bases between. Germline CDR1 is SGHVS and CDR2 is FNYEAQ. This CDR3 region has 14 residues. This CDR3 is CASSLALGKNEQYF. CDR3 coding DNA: TGTGCCAGCAGCTTAGCGCTCGGGAAAAATGAGCAGTACTTC.

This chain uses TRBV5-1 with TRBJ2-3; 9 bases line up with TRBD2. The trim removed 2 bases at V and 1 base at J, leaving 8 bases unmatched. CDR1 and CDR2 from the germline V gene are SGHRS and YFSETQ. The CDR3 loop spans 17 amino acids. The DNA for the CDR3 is TGCGCCAGCAGCTTAACTTCTCTAGCGGGACGCACAGATACGCAGTATTTT. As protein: CASSLTSLAGRTDTQYF.

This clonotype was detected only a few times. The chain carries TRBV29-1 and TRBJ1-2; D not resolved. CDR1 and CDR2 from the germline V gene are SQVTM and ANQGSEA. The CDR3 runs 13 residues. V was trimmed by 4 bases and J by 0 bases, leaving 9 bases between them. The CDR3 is CSVGVGSNYGYTF. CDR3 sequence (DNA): TGCAGCGTTGGGGTAGGGTCTAACTATGGCTACACCTTC.

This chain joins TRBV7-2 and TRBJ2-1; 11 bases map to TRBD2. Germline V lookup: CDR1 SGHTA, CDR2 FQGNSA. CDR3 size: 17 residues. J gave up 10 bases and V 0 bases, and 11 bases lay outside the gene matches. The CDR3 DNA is TGTGCCAGCAGCTTAGCGCCCACTAGCGGGAGAGGGAGGGAGCAGTTCTTC. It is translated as CASSLAPTSGRGREQFF.

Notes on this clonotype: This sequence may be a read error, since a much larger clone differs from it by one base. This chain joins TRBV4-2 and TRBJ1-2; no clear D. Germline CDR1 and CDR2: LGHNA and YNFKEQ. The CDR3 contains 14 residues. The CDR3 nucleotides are TGTGCCATCAGCCAAGACTTCGGGGATCTAAGCTACACCTTC. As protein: CAISQDFGDLSYTF.

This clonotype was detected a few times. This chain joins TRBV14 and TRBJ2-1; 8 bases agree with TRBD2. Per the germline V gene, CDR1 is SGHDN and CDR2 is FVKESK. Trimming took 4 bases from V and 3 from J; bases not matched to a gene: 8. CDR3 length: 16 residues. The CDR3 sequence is CASSLGGTSVYNEQFF. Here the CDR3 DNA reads TGTGCCAGCAGCCTTGGAGGGACTAGTGTCTACAATGAGCAGTTCTTC.

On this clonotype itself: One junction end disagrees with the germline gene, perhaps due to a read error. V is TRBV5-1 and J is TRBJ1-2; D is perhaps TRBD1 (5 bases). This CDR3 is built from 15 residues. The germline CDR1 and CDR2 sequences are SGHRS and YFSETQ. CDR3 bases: TGCGCCAGCAGCCAATCAATAGGGGCAAACTATGGCTGCACCTTC. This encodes CASSQSIGANYGCTF.

Here the CDR3 reads CASSWTGNSGANVLTF. In DNA form, the CDR3 reads TGTGCCAGCAGCTGGACAGGGAACTCTGGGGCCAACGTCCTGACTTTC. V and J are TRBV5-5 and TRBJ2-6; 8 bases line up with TRBD1. The germline V gene encodes CDR1 SGHKS and CDR2 YYEKEE (reference sequence). This CDR3 comprises 16 residues. The trim removed 3 bases at V and 0 bases at J, leaving 2 bases unmatched.

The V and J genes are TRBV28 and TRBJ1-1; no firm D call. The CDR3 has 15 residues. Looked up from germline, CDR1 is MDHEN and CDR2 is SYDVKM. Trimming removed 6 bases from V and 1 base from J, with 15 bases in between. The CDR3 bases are TGTGCCAGCAGAGTTGAACAGACCCAGAACACTGAAGCTTTCTTT. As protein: CASRVEQTQNTEAFF.

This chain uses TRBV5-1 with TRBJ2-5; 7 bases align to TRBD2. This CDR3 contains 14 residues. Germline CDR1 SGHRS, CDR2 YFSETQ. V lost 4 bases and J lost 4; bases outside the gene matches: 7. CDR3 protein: CASSAGDSRETQYF. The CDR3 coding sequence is TGCGCCAGCAGCGCGGGAGACAGCCGAGAGACCCAGTACTTC.

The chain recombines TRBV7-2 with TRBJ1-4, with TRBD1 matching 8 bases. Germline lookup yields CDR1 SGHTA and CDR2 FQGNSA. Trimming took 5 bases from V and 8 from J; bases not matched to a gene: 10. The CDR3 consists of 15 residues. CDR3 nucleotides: TGTGCCAGCAGCAACGACAGGGGAGGGGGAGAAAAACTGTTTTTT. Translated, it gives CASSNDRGGGEKLFF.

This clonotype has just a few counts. CDR3 amino acids: CSARDRAAESQYF. In DNA form, the CDR3 reads TGCAGTGCTAGAGATCGGGCCGCCGAGTCCCAGTACTTC. The chain joins TRBV20-1 to TRBJ2-5; D is ambiguous. Per the germline V gene, CDR1 is DFQATT and CDR2 is SNEGSKA (reference sequence). The CDR3 runs to 13 residues. V was trimmed by 0 bases and J by 9 bases, leaving 14 bases between them.